The clone carrying this T cell receptor beta chain appeared many times. Its antigen is currently unknown. The read ends 3 residues early relative to the CDR3; the germline J gene fills the gap. These data come from a study of T cell clonality in common variable immunodeficiency. Whole-study findings and limits: TCRbeta clonality was increased in CVID versus healthy controls.

Method: immunoSEQ multiplex PCR; TCRdb's copy keeps in-frame clones and lacks some. The specimen has around 50,000 clones, none found just once. The CDR3 covers 14 residues. Germline CDR1 is SGHVS and CDR2 is FQNEAQ. V was clipped by 1 base and J by 1 base, with 4 bases between them. The receptor was isolated from a person between 18 and 69 years old in good health. Input material: peripheral blood mononuclear cells. This chain links TRBV7-8 with TRBJ2-2, with D unresolved. Incomplete CDR3 DNA: TGTGCCAGCAGCTTAGTCGGGAACACCGGGGAG. Its translation is CASSLVGNTGE. The complete CDR3 protein is CASSLVGNTGELFF.